This TCR beta chain was captured by sequencing in a study of blood T cell repertoires in COVID-19. The J segment lost 8 bases and the V segment lost 2 bases, leaving 11 bases of the junction unmatched. Germline values: CDR1 MDHEN, CDR2 SYDVKM. This CDR3 region has 15 residues. TCRdb's table, derived via immunoSEQ multiplex PCR, lists solely in-frame clones and lacks some. The sample lists around 110,000 clones, over 65% seen once, with 6.2% in the top ten. Seattle's cohort entered during active infection and was followed longitudinally. This chain joins TRBV28 and TRBJ1-2; TRBD1 agrees at 7 bases. Source material: peripheral blood. The receptor comes from an elderly man with COVID-19, enrolled during active disease. The CDR3 coding sequence is TGTGCCAGCAGTTTAACCAGACAGGGATTTGAAGGCTACACCTTC. It yields the protein CASSLTRQGFEGYTF.